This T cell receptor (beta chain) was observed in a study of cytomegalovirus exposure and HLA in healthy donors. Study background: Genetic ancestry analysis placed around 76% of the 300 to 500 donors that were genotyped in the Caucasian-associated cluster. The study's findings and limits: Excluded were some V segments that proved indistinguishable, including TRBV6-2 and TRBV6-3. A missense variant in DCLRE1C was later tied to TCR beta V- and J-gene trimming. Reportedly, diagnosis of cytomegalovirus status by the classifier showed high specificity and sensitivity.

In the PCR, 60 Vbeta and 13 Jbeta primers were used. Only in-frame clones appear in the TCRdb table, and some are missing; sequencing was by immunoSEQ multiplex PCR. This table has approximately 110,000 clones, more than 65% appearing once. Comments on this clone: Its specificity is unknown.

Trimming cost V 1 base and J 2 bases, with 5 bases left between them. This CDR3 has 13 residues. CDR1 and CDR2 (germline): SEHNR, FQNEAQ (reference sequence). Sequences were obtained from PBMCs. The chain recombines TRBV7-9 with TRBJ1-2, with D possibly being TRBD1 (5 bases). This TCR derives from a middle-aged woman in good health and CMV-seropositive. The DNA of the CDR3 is TGTGCCAGCAGCTTAGAGGGGAACTATGGCTACACCTTC. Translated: CASSLEGNYGYTF.